Listed here are 7 T cell receptor beta chains from one sample, sequenced in a study of cytomegalovirus exposure and HLA in healthy donors listed by TCRdb under 2017. Library method: the immunoSEQ multiplex PCR assay. For the multiplex PCR, a mixture combining 60 forward primers for TCR Vbeta segments and 13 reverse primers for TCR Jbeta segments was used. TCRdb took over this immuneACCESS table, retaining in-frame rearrangements with V and J assigned. Such tables are incomplete; in checked studies, under half of the missing clones stem from an unresolved V gene, and the remainder is unexplained. The sample table records 120,000 or so clones; about 66% of these occur just once. Roughly 1.6% of the sample is in the top ten clones. The source material was PBMCs. Source of these receptors: a man aged 30 to 45 in good health and CMV-seropositive.

Here the CDR3 DNA reads TGTGCCAGCAGTTCCGGGACTACCCACACAGATACGCAGTATTTT. Its protein product is CASSSGTTHTDTQYF. The chain carries TRBV6-1 and TRBJ2-3; TRBD2 aligns across 7 bases. The CDR3 runs 15 residues. From germline, CDR1 is MNHNS and CDR2 SASEGT. The V segment lost 5 bases and the J segment 2 bases; nucleotides outside the gene matches: 7.

The V and J genes are TRBV28 and TRBJ1-2; perhaps TRBD1 as D (6 bases). This CDR3 has 14 residues. V dropped 3 bases and J dropped 5 bases, with 13 bases sitting between them. From germline, CDR1 is MDHEN and CDR2 SYDVKM. Here the CDR3 DNA reads TGTGCCAGCAGTTTGAATTCGGGGACATATGGCTACACCTTC. Translation gives CASSLNSGTYGYTF.

The genes are TRBV5-4 and TRBJ2-1; the D gene is possibly TRBD2 (6 bases). The CDR3 has 17 residues. CDR1 is SGHNT, CDR2 YYREEE, per germline (reference sequence). Trimming stripped 0 bases from V and 4 bases from J, with 17 bases between. CDR3 in amino acids: CASSLAVRRGLYNEQFF. The CDR3 DNA reads as TGTGCCAGCAGCTTGGCCGTCAGGAGGGGACTTTACAATGAGCAGTTCTTC.

The chain is built from TRBV28 and TRBJ1-2; no firm D call. This CDR3 comprises 16 residues. V was clipped by 9 bases and J by 4 bases, with 24 bases between them. Per germline, CDR1 MDHEN and CDR2 SYDVKM. CDR3 loop: CASFSPDFRGPYGYTF. The DNA for the CDR3 is TGTGCCAGTTTCTCCCCGGACTTTCGCGGACCCTATGGCTACACCTTC.

This clone came up a few times. The CDR3 sequence is CASSEMNGRDTQYF. The CDR3 bases are TGTGCCAGCAGTGAAATGAACGGGAGGGATACGCAGTATTTT. The chain is built from TRBV25-1 and TRBJ2-3; 7 bases fit TRBD2. This CDR3 contains 14 residues. In germline, CDR1 is MGHDK, CDR2 SYGVNS. Trimming at V came to 2 bases and at J to 6 bases, leaving 5 bases not matched to a gene.

The rearrangement uses TRBV5-5 and TRBJ2-7, with 10 bases identical to TRBD1. Trimming cost V 6 bases and J 4 bases; bases outside gene matches: 10. The CDR3 is 15 amino acids. Germline-derived CDR1 and CDR2 are SGHKS and YYEKEE (reference sequence). Here the CDR3 DNA reads TGTGCCAGCATCAAGGGACAGGGGAAAAGGTACGAGCAGTACTTC. Protein sequence: CASIKGQGKRYEQYF.

This chain joins TRBV4-3 and TRBJ2-2, with 9 bases lining up with TRBD1. Trimming cost V 5 bases and J 6 bases; bases outside gene matches: 13. Germline CDR1 and CDR2: LGHNA and YSLEER. This CDR3 has 17 residues. DNA of the CDR3: TGCGCCAGCAGCAAACAGGGGGCCCCCTTTGTCGCCGGGGAGCTGTTTTTT. This gives the protein CASSKQGAPFVAGELFF.